This TCR beta chain was identified during a study of beta chain features in type 1 diabetes. This CDR3 region has 15 residues. Trimming left V 2 bases short and J 0 bases short, with 6 bases between. Germline CDR1 reads SGDLS; CDR2 reads YYNGEE. CD4+ cells of the naive, central memory, regulatory and stem cell-like memory types were sorted via CD45RO/CCR7/CD25/CD127/CD95/CD27. Over 95% purity was reached by all sorted populations. The study, taken as a whole, reports: When Type 1 diabetes patients were examined, their TCRB CDR3s proved moderately but significantly shorter in all four CD4+ subsets.

A note on this clone: The antigen is not known.

Expressed TCRB transcripts were sequenced because the entire RNA isolate underwent reverse transcription. Repertoires were generated with immunoSEQ multiplex PCR, while TCRdb's copy carries only in-frame clones and drops some. The data contain a few hundred thousand clones, more than 11% of them seen just once; the ten biggest clones take up around 0.035%. The source is a man aged 25-45 years in good health. V is TRBV9 and J is TRBJ2-6, with D possibly matching TRBD2 (5 bases). The specimen sequenced was naive CD4+ T cells from blood. CDR3 sequence reads: CASSVTSSGANVLTF. The CDR3 DNA is TGTGCCAGCAGCGTTACTAGCTCTGGGGCCAACGTCCTGACTTTC.